The 4 T cell receptor beta chains below come from one sample, sequenced in a study of cytomegalovirus exposure and HLA in healthy donors. The PCR was carried out with 60 Vbeta primers and 13 Jbeta primers. Generated by immunoSEQ multiplex PCR, the TCRdb table keeps only in-frame clones and is missing some. Of approximately 120,000 clones listed, 81% are singletons. Specimen: PBMCs. These receptor sequences come from a woman in her twenties or thirties in good health and CMV-seronegative.

The CDR3 loop reads CASSEWAGTIYEQYF. CDR3 nucleotides: TGTGCCAGCAGTGAATGGGCGGGAACAATCTACGAGCAGTACTTC. V usage is TRBV6-1 and J usage is TRBJ2-5; D is perhaps TRBD2 (6 bases). The DNA end is more similar to TRBJ2-7, so the J call may be wrong. Per the germline V gene, CDR1 is MNHNS and CDR2 is SASEGT. The CDR3 runs 15 residues.

This chain connects TRBV28 to TRBJ2-1, with 11 nucleotides matching TRBD2. The length of the CDR3 is 14 residues. Looked up from germline, CDR1 is MDHEN and CDR2 is SYDVKM. J was trimmed by 7 bases and V by 6 bases; bases with no gene match: 5. The chain's CDR3 is CASRLAGEGNEQFF. The CDR3 DNA sequence: TGTGCCAGCAGACTAGCGGGAGAAGGAAATGAGCAGTTCTTC.

The chain carries TRBV29-1 and TRBJ1-3; TRBD1 agrees at 9 bases. From germline, CDR1 is SQVTM and CDR2 ANQGSEA. This CDR3 spans 14 amino acids. J lost 0 bases, V lost 6 bases, and 3 bases had no gene match. CDR3 region: CSVETGGSGNTIYF. CDR3 DNA: TGCAGCGTAGAGACAGGGGGCTCTGGAAACACCATATATTTT.

This sequence joins TRBV5-6 and TRBJ2-7; 9 bases are a match to TRBD2. Trimming removed 2 bases from V and 2 bases from J; junction bases left unmatched: 8. The length of the CDR3 is 16 residues. Germline V gives CDR1 SGHDT, CDR2 YYEEEE. This CDR3 reads CASSFSLTSGPYEQYF. The CDR3, as DNA: TGTGCCAGCAGCTTCAGCCTGACTAGCGGACCCTACGAGCAGTACTTC.